This T cell receptor (beta chain) is drawn from a study of T cell repertoires in ileal Crohn's disease. Across the study: Patients had a median roughly 8-year disease duration, and less than 45% were active smokers. Study findings and constraints: Clonal expansions were more frequent in active smokers than non-smokers at surgery.

About this clone: The antigen remains undetermined.

Some clones are missing from TCRdb's copy, which holds only in-frame ones; the method was immunoSEQ multiplex PCR. The sample shows more than 25,000 clones, 80% of them seen only once. V gave up 4 bases and J gave up 3 bases; unmatched junction bases: 2. Germline lookup yields CDR1 MDHEN and CDR2 SYDVKM. The CDR3 sequence is 14 residues long. This receptor was identified in an adult with Crohn's disease. What was sequenced was ileal tissue. The genes are TRBV28 and TRBJ1-4; 7 nucleotides line up with TRBD1. The CDR3 region is CASSYGTANEKLFF. The CDR3 DNA reads TGTGCCAGCAGTTACGGGACAGCTAATGAAAAACTGTTTTTT.